A single sample gave rise to the 32 T cell receptor beta chains below, sequenced in a study of T cells after yellow fever vaccination. TCRdb re-called the 5' RACE reads with MiXCR, one entry per CDR3 protein. The sample lists over 65,000 distinct CDR3 sequences, less than 15% occurring once. Sequencing was performed on CD8+ T cells not binding an NS4B(214-222) dextramer, sorted from PBMCs, taken less than 25 days after the first yellow fever vaccination. The receptors originated from a young man who received the YFV17D yellow fever vaccine.

The rearrangement uses TRBV13 and TRBJ2-3; D not resolved. Deletions cut 5 bases from V and 2 bases from J, with 5 bases between. Germline loops: CDR1 PRHDT, CDR2 FYEKMQ (reference sequence). The CDR3 contains 12 residues. CDR3 amino acids: CASSPHTDTQYF. The CDR3 DNA follows: TGTGCCAGCAGCCCACACACAGATACGCAGTATTTT.

The chain recombines TRBV10-3 with TRBJ1-2; no clear D. CDR3 size: 14 residues. CDR1 ENHRY and CDR2 SYGVKD come from the germline V gene. Deletions cut 3 bases from V and 5 bases from J, with 13 bases between. The CDR3 DNA reads as TGTGCCATCAGTGACCCCTCACGCGCTTATGGCTACACCTTC. This codes for CAISDPSRAYGYTF.

The sample holds a few counts of this clonotype. The rearrangement uses TRBV6-2 or TRBV6-3 and TRBJ2-2; D is possibly TRBD1 (6 bases). Germline CDR1 is MNHEY and CDR2 is SVGEGT. CDR3 length: 14 residues. V was clipped by 5 bases and J by 6 bases, with 13 bases between them. The CDR3 region is CASSISGQSGELFF. The CDR3 nucleotides read TGTGCCAGCAGTATCTCAGGACAGTCCGGGGAGCTGTTTTTT.

The gene calls are TRBV10-3 and TRBJ1-2, with D uncertain. The CDR3 is 11 amino acids. Trimming removed 11 bases at V and 5 bases at J, with 12 bases between. Germline loops: CDR1 ENHRY, CDR2 SYGVKD. CDR3 region: CASQEGYGYTF. The CDR3 DNA sequence: TGTGCCTCTCAGGAGGGATATGGCTACACCTTC.

This clonotype has only a few counts. V usage is TRBV5-5 and J usage is TRBJ1-2; D not resolved. From germline, CDR1 is SGHKS and CDR2 YYEKEE (reference sequence). Trimming left V 3 bases short and J 8 bases short, with 20 bases between. CDR3 length: 15 residues. The CDR3 region has the DNA TGTGCCAGCAGCTGGGTAGAGGCCGGATCTGGGGGCTACACCTTC. Translation: CASSWVEAGSGGYTF. The full variable domain, rest sourced from reference TRBV5-5 and TRBJ1-2, is DAGVTQSPTHLIKTRGQQVTLRCSPISGHKSVSWYQQVLGQGPQFIFQYYEKEERGRGNFPDRFSARQFPNYSSELNVNALLLGDSALYLCASSWVEAGSGGYTFGSGTRLTVV.

This clonotype was seen only a few times. The chain carries TRBV5-8 and TRBJ2-3; D uncertain. Germline CDR1 reads SGHTS; CDR2 reads YDEGEE. The CDR3 covers 13 residues. Trimming took off 1 base at V and 3 bases at J, with 6 bases between the two ends. CDR3 nucleotides: TGTGCCAGCAGCTTGAGATTTACAGATACGCAGTATTTT. It translates to CASSLRFTDTQYF.

This clonotype turned up a few times. The chain employs TRBV29-1 and TRBJ2-2; no clear D gene. CDR1 is SQVTM and CDR2 is ANQGSEA in the germline V gene. The V and J ends lost 2 bases and 6 bases respectively, with 10 bases between them. The CDR3 extends over 13 amino acids. The CDR3 coding sequence is TGCAGCGTTGAAAGGGAAGAACCCGGGGAGCTGTTTTTT. It translates to CSVEREEPGELFF.

The rearrangement joins TRBV6-5 to TRBJ1-1; 7 bases are a match to TRBD1. The J segment lost 4 bases and the V segment lost 4 bases, leaving 6 bases of the junction unmatched. The V gene's germline CDR1 is MNHEY and CDR2 SVGAGI. The CDR3 has 14 residues. CDR3 amino acids: CASSFLQGSTEAFF. DNA of the CDR3: TGTGCCAGCAGTTTCTTACAGGGGAGCACTGAAGCTTTCTTT.

The rearrangement links TRBV4-3 to TRBJ2-2; D gene uncertain. The V end was cut by 2 bases, the J end by 3 bases, with 10 bases between. Per germline, CDR1 LGHNA and CDR2 YSLEER. The CDR3 is 15 amino acids. In nucleotides, the CDR3 is TGCGCCAGCAGCCAATCTGTCGCAGACACCGGGGAGCTGTTTTTT. Translation: CASSQSVADTGELFF.

This clonotype was seen ten or more times. The chain employs TRBV6-2 or TRBV6-3 and TRBJ2-7; a possible D gene is TRBD1 (5 bases). Trimming removed 6 bases from V and 3 bases from J, with 12 bases in between. The CDR3 is 13 residues long. The germline CDR1 and CDR2 sequences are MNHEY and SVGEGT. CDR3 sequence: CASRRTTFYEQYV. The CDR3 DNA follows: TGTGCCAGCAGAAGGACAACCTTCTACGAGCAGTACGTC.

The chain combines TRBV5-6 with TRBJ1-1; D is unresolved. The CDR3 contains 14 residues. CDR1 SGHDT and CDR2 YYEEEE come from the germline V gene. Trimming removed 6 bases from V and 3 bases from J, with 15 bases in between. CDR3 sequence reads: CASILGSWDTEAFF. Here the CDR3 DNA reads TGTGCCAGCATCCTCGGGAGCTGGGACACTGAAGCTTTCTTT.

This clonotype was seen a few times. The rearrangement links TRBV6-1 to TRBJ1-2, with D unresolved. V was cut by 7 bases and J by 5 bases, with 14 bases left in between. Germline V gene data show CDR1 as MNHNS and CDR2 as SASEGT. The CDR3 extends over 13 amino acids. The CDR3 here is CASTVEPSYGYTF. The CDR3 DNA reads as TGTGCCAGCACGGTAGAGCCTTCTTATGGCTACACCTTC.

A few counts support this clonotype. V usage is TRBV12-3 or TRBV12-4 and J usage is TRBJ2-5; tentative D call: TRBD1 (9 bases). Trimming removed 7 bases at V and 3 bases at J, with 24 bases between. CDR3 length: 17 amino acids. In nucleotides, the CDR3 is TGTGCCAGCACGGGGACAGGGCACGGAGCGGGGGAAGAGACCCAGTACTTC. Encoded protein: CASTGTGHGAGEETQYF.

V gene TRBV6-1 combines with J gene TRBJ1-5, with D hard to call. The CDR3 extends over 15 amino acids. CDR1 MNHNS and CDR2 SASEGT come from the germline V gene. V lost 3 bases and J lost 1, with 10 bases in between. CDR3 nucleotide sequence: TGTGCCAGCAGTGACAGAGTGGGGAGCAATCAGCCCCAGCATTTT. Protein: CASSDRVGSNQPQHF.

V and J are TRBV9 and TRBJ2-5; TRBD2 might be the D (5 bases). Germline V gives CDR1 SGDLS, CDR2 YYNGEE. V lost 3 bases and J lost 4, with 13 bases in between. The CDR3 covers 14 residues. The CDR3 spells CASSGPSAGETQYF. As DNA, the CDR3 is TGTGCCAGCAGCGGCCCTTCCGCGGGAGAGACCCAGTACTTC.

This clonotype has at least ten counts. The chain couples TRBV29-1 to TRBJ2-1, with D possibly matching TRBD2 (6 bases). CDR3 length: 13 amino acids. CDR1 SQVTM and CDR2 ANQGSEA come from the germline V gene. The V gene lost 4 bases and the J gene lost 0 bases, with 7 bases spanning the gap. CDR3 sequence reads: CSVVGGSYNEQFF. The CDR3 coding sequence is TGCAGCGTTGTCGGGGGCTCCTACAATGAGCAGTTCTTC.

This clonotype turned up a few times. The rearrangement uses TRBV4-1 and TRBJ1-1; D is unclear. The CDR3 runs 13 residues. CDR1 and CDR2 (germline): MGHRA, YSYEKL. V was shortened by 3 bases and J by 2 bases, with 7 bases between the two germline ends. This chain's CDR3 is CASSHKRNTEAFF. CDR3 in DNA: TGCGCCAGCAGCCATAAGCGTAACACTGAAGCTTTCTTT.

The gene calls are TRBV7-2 and TRBJ2-7; D is ambiguous. Trimming stripped 1 base from V and 4 bases from J, with 14 bases between. The V gene's germline CDR1 is SGHTA and CDR2 FQGNSA. The CDR3 has 15 amino acids. Here the CDR3 DNA reads TGTGCCAGCAGCTTAGAGTCCGGACCCAGTTACGAGCAGTACTTC. Translating it yields CASSLESGPSYEQYF.

At least ten counts were recorded for this clonotype. The J gene is TRBJ2-1, the V gene TRBV5-1; 13 bases line up with TRBD2. Germline V lookup: CDR1 SGHRS, CDR2 YFSETQ. Trimming cost V 3 bases and J 4 bases; bases outside gene matches: 7. The CDR3 sequence is 17 residues long. CDR3 bases: TGCGCCAGCAGCTACTCCGGGACTAGCGGGATTTACAATGAGCAGTTCTTC. Protein sequence: CASSYSGTSGIYNEQFF.

This clonotype was detected only a few times. The CDR3 is CATSVAGGSYEQYV. The DNA for the CDR3 is TGTGCCACCTCCGTAGCGGGTGGGTCCTACGAGCAGTACGTC. The gene calls are TRBV6-2 or TRBV6-3 and TRBJ2-7, with 7 positions matching TRBD2. The CDR3 is 14 amino acids. V lost 10 bases and J lost 1; bases outside the gene matches: 10. Germline V CDR1 and CDR2: MNHEY, SVGEGT.

This clonotype was counted a few times. V usage is TRBV10-3 and J usage is TRBJ2-3; D tentatively fits TRBD1 or TRBD2 (5 bases each). CDR1 and CDR2 from the germline V gene are ENHRY and SYGVKD. The CDR3 has 17 residues. With 2 bases removed from V and 6 bases from J, the gap between germline ends came to 21 bases. The CDR3 DNA is TGTGCCATCAGTGAGAGAACCGGGACCCGTGTGGGGGATACGCAGTATTTT. Protein product: CAISERTGTRVGDTQYF.

This sequence joins TRBV12-3 or TRBV12-4 and TRBJ2-5, with TRBD2 matching 7 bases. V dropped 5 bases and J dropped 5; count of bases not matched to a gene: 8. CDR3 length: 14 amino acids. The CDR3 region is CASSEKRGWETQYF. In DNA form, the CDR3 reads TGTGCCAGCAGTGAGAAGCGGGGTTGGGAGACCCAGTACTTC.

The table lists this clonotype with a few counts. The rearrangement joins TRBV28 to TRBJ2-1; maybe TRBD2 (6 bases). Germline values: CDR1 MDHEN, CDR2 SYDVKM. This CDR3 contains 14 residues. Trimming took off 7 bases at V and 3 bases at J, with 13 bases between the two ends. DNA of the CDR3: TGTGCCAGCACTCCACTAGCTTTCTACAATGAGCAGTTCTTC. This sequence encodes CASTPLAFYNEQFF.

This chain uses TRBV15 with TRBJ2-7; the D call may be TRBD1 or TRBD2 (5 bases each). The CDR3 totals 13 residues. V lost 4 bases and J 4 bases, leaving 11 bases between the germline ends. The germline gives CDR1 LNHNV, CDR2 YYDKDF (reference sequence). In nucleotides, the CDR3 is TGTGCCACCAGCACCGGGGCAGGGTACGAGCAGTACTTC. It specifies CATSTGAGYEQYF.

This clonotype showed up just a few times. The V call is TRBV4-3, the J call TRBJ2-3; D is possibly TRBD2 (5 bases). V lost 4 bases, J lost 6 bases, and 17 bases lay in between. CDR3 length equals 15 residues. Germline CDR1 and CDR2: LGHNA and YSLEER. The chain's CDR3 is CASSPGGLGLDTQYF. The CDR3 DNA follows: TGCGCCAGCAGCCCTGGAGGTTTGGGGTTGGATACGCAGTATTTT.

Only a few counts were recorded for this clonotype. The gene calls are TRBV4-2 and TRBJ2-1; TRBD1 or TRBD2 may be the D gene (5 bases each). The CDR3 runs 15 residues. Between the trimmed V and J ends, which lost 0 bases and 8 bases, there was a span of 14 bases. Germline V gene data show CDR1 as LGHNA and CDR2 as YNFKEQ. DNA for the CDR3: TGTGCCAGCAGCCAAGAAGGGGCCAGGGACCATGAGCAGTTCTTC. Translation gives CASSQEGARDHEQFF.

With respect to this clonotype: A junction end diverges from the germline sequence, so it may reflect a read error. V and J are TRBV5-1 and TRBJ2-4, with 7 bases lining up with TRBD1. The CDR3 consists of 16 residues. Germline V gives CDR1 SGHRS, CDR2 YFSETQ. CDR3 region: CASRSRGLLAENIQYF. The CDR3 nucleotides read TGCGCCAGCAGATCAAGGGGGCTTCTAGCCGAAAACATTCAGTACTTC.

This chain links TRBV6-2 or TRBV6-3 with TRBJ1-2, with a tentative D call TRBD1 (6 bases). The CDR3 has 15 residues. V was clipped by 2 bases and J by 6 bases, with 16 bases between them. The V gene's germline CDR1 is MNHEY and CDR2 SVGEGT. As DNA, the CDR3 is TGTGCCAGCAGTTACGCACCACAGGGAGTGGATGGCTACACCTTC. This codes for CASSYAPQGVDGYTF.

The chain links TRBV5-1 to TRBJ2-3; 9 bases match TRBD1. The CDR3 totals 15 residues. Germline V gene data show CDR1 as SGHRS and CDR2 as YFSETQ. The V segment lost 2 bases and the J segment 6 bases; nucleotides outside the gene matches: 7. CDR3 bases: TGCGCCAGCAGCTTAGGGGGACAGGGTCTTGATACGCAGTATTTT. It translates to CASSLGGQGLDTQYF.

There are a few counts of this clonotype. This rearrangement joins TRBV27 to TRBJ2-2; perhaps D is TRBD1 or TRBD2 (6 bases each). V gave up 3 bases and J gave up 8 bases, with 10 bases separating them. CDR1 and CDR2 (germline): MNHEY, SMNVEV (reference sequence). CDR3 size: 13 residues. CDR3 protein: CASSFGGLGELFF. For the CDR3, the DNA is TGTGCCAGCAGTTTTGGGGGGCTAGGGGAGCTGTTTTTT.

This clonotype was detected a few times. V gene TRBV20-1 combines with J gene TRBJ1-2; D perhaps matches TRBD1 (5 bases). The germline V gene encodes CDR1 DFQATT and CDR2 SNEGSKA (reference sequence). V shed 0 bases and J shed 7 bases, with 12 bases lying between them. The CDR3 has 13 residues. CDR3 in DNA: TGCAGTGCTAGAGATCGCCAGGGAGGTGGCTACACCTTC. Protein: CSARDRQGGGYTF.

This clonotype has a count of ten or more. The genes are TRBV12-3 or TRBV12-4 and TRBJ2-7; D not resolved. The CDR3 sequence is 12 residues long. V dropped 8 bases and J dropped 2 bases, with 10 bases sitting between them. This chain's CDR3 is CASGPTPYEQYV. The DNA for the CDR3 is TGTGCCAGCGGCCCTACCCCCTACGAGCAGTACGTC.